What follows describes a single T cell receptor (beta chain). This entry comes from a study of blood T cell repertoires in COVID-19. Participants were aged 18 to 89 years, lived in under 25 US areas, and enrolled virtually. Sequencing used immunoSEQ multiplex PCR; TCRdb keeps in-frame clones, though not all of them. The sample yields 250,000 to 350,000 clones, about nine tenths seen once. The sequencing input was PBMCs or T cells enriched from blood (not recorded which). The clonotype originates from a woman between 18 and 29 years old who had recovered from COVID-19.

The CDR3: CATSQNTEAFF. The CDR3 region has the DNA TGTGCCACCTCACAGAACACTGAAGCTTTCTTT. The chain has TRBV7-9 and TRBJ1-1; the D is unclear. In germline, CDR1 is SEHNR, CDR2 FQNEAQ (reference sequence). This CDR3 region has 11 residues. V dropped 10 bases and J dropped 1 base, with 7 bases sitting between them. The full variable domain, rest sourced from reference TRBV7-9 and TRBJ1-1, is DTGVSQNPRHKITKRGQNVTFRCDPISEHNRLYWYRQTLGQGPEFLTYFQNEAQLEKSRLLSDRFSAERPKGSFSTLEIQRTEQGDSAMYLCATSQNTEAFFGQGTRLTVV.